What follows are 27 T cell receptor beta chains derived from one specimen sequenced in a study of T cell repertoires in cytomegalovirus infection. TCRdb re-derived calls from the reads in MiXCR, one entry per CDR3 protein. The table shows roughly 230,000 distinct CDR3 sequences, with 15% to 20% occurring only once. The sequencing sample was made of CD8+ T cells from PBMCs. The receptors derive from a human donor in good health (CMV status not recorded). Some clones in this sample may be carry-over from other donors' samples.

This clonotype turned up a few times. This rearrangement joins TRBV3-1 to TRBJ2-3, with D perhaps TRBD1 (6 bases). V was trimmed by 6 bases and J by 2 bases, leaving 12 bases between them. This CDR3 contains 14 residues. Germline CDR1 LGHDT, CDR2 YNNKEL (reference sequence). CDR3 sequence reads: CASSPDSSTDTQYF. In DNA form, the CDR3 reads TGTGCCAGCAGTCCGGACAGCTCCACAGATACGCAGTATTTT.

This clonotype appeared a few times. The CDR3 DNA sequence: TGTGCCAGCAGTTTCAGCAGGGTTGCCGAACCAGAAGAGACCCAGTACTTC. Translation gives CASSFSRVAEPEETQYF. The chain joins TRBV12-3 or TRBV12-4 to TRBJ2-5; D is perhaps TRBD1 (5 bases). This CDR3 is 17 amino acids long. The V end lost 3 bases, the J end lost 3 bases, and 20 bases lay between the germline ends.

The CDR3 region is CASSLGEAATDTQYF. The CDR3 DNA reads as TGTGCCAGCAGCCTGGGGGAAGCGGCAACAGATACGCAGTATTTT. The chain uses TRBV9 and TRBJ2-3; either TRBD1 or TRBD2 may fit D (5 bases each). CDR1 is SGDLS, CDR2 YYNGEE, per germline. V was cut by 4 bases and J by 3 bases, with 15 bases left in between. The CDR3 is made up of 15 amino acids.

This clonotype was detected a few times. The gene calls are TRBV6-4 and TRBJ2-1; 7 nucleotides line up with TRBD2. There are 14 residues in the CDR3. The germline gives CDR1 MRHNA, CDR2 SNTAGT. V shed 4 bases and J 4 bases; nucleotides not matched to a gene: 4. This CDR3 reads CASSAGGSYNEQFF. The DNA for the CDR3 is TGTGCCAGCAGTGCGGGGGGATCGTACAATGAGCAGTTCTTC.

This clonotype has a count of ten or more. The chain links TRBV29-1 to TRBJ1-2; D perhaps matches TRBD1 (5 bases). CDR1 SQVTM and CDR2 ANQGSEA come from the germline V gene. The CDR3 has 14 amino acids. V was pared by 2 bases and J by 1 base, with 11 bases between. The CDR3 region is CSVELPRGNYGYTF. CDR3 nucleotide sequence: TGCAGCGTTGAACTCCCAAGGGGTAACTATGGCTACACCTTC. Full variable domain (rest looked up from reference TRBV29-1 and TRBJ1-2): SAVISQKPSRDICQRGTSLTIQCQVDSQVTMMFWYRQQPGQSLTLIATANQGSEATYESGFVIDKFPISRPNLTFSTLTVSNMSPEDSSIYLCSVELPRGNYGYTFGSGTRLTVV.

The chain links TRBV9 to TRBJ1-1; D gene ambiguous. In germline, CDR1 is SGDLS, CDR2 YYNGEE. With 3 bases removed from V and 4 bases from J, the gap between germline ends came to 10 bases. CDR3 length equals 13 residues. The CDR3 region has the DNA TGTGCCAGCAGCGGAACGCTGGGCACTGAAGCTTTCTTT. It translates to CASSGTLGTEAFF.

CDR3 sequence reads: CASSYNRASGELFF. Written as DNA, the CDR3 is TGTGCCAGCAGTTATAACAGGGCCTCCGGGGAGCTGTTTTTT. The chain employs TRBV6-1 and TRBJ2-2; TRBD1 might be the D (6 bases). Germline CDR1 and CDR2: MNHNS and SASEGT. CDR3 size: 14 residues. V gave up 5 bases and J gave up 6 bases, with 13 bases separating them.

This clonotype was seen ten or more times. This chain connects TRBV7-8 to TRBJ1-5; 7 positions match TRBD1. V trimming: 3 bases; J trimming: 4 bases; junction bases outside the gene matches: 6. The CDR3 covers 15 residues. Germline V CDR1 and CDR2: SGHVS, FQNEAQ. CDR3 loop: CASSFRQGRNQPQHF. The CDR3 DNA follows: TGTGCCAGCAGCTTTAGACAGGGTCGGAATCAGCCCCAGCATTTT.

V gene TRBV9 combines with J gene TRBJ2-5; D is possibly TRBD1 or TRBD2 (5 bases each). The length of the CDR3 is 15 residues. Trimming stripped 0 bases from V and 3 bases from J, with 12 bases between. Germline loops: CDR1 SGDLS, CDR2 YYNGEE. The CDR3 is CASSVGLGTEETQYF. CDR3 nucleotides: TGTGCCAGCAGCGTAGGTCTCGGGACGGAAGAGACCCAGTACTTC. Full variable domain (rest looked up from reference TRBV9 and TRBJ2-5): DSGVTQTPKHLITATGQRVTLRCSPRSGDLSVYWYQQSLDQGLQFLIQYYNGEERAKGNILERFSAQQFPDLHSELNLSSLELGDSALYFCASSVGLGTEETQYFGPGTRLLVL.

This clonotype occurred a few times. V and J are TRBV20-1 and TRBJ1-1; the D gene is possibly TRBD1 (5 bases). Trimming removed 5 bases at V and 6 bases at J, with 13 bases between. The germline V gene has CDR1 DFQATT and CDR2 SNEGSKA (reference sequence). CDR3 length equals 12 residues. The CDR3 nucleotides are TGCAGTGCTCCTGATCGACAGTCTGAAGCTTTCTTT. Translated, it gives CSAPDRQSEAFF.

This clonotype showed up many times. This sequence joins TRBV2 and TRBJ1-5; TRBD1 might be the D (5 bases). The germline CDR1 and CDR2 sequences are SNHLY and FYNNEI. V lost 3 bases, J lost 1 base, and 16 bases lay in between. The CDR3 has 17 amino acids. In DNA form, the CDR3 reads TGTGCCAGCAGTGAGGGACGGAGGTTAGGGAGCAATCAGCCCCAGCATTTT. It yields the protein CASSEGRRLGSNQPQHF.

The chain joins TRBV5-5 to TRBJ2-3; a possible D gene is TRBD2 (6 bases). Germline loops: CDR1 SGHKS, CDR2 YYEKEE (reference sequence). The CDR3 spans 17 residues. The V gene lost 0 bases and the J gene lost 1 base, with 15 bases spanning the gap. The CDR3 protein is CASSLDYRRGGTDTQYF. CDR3 DNA: TGTGCCAGCAGCTTGGACTATCGGCGGGGCGGCACAGATACGCAGTATTTT. The entire variable domain, with the rest obtained from reference TRBV5-5 and TRBJ2-3, is as follows: DAGVTQSPTHLIKTRGQQVTLRCSPISGHKSVSWYQQVLGQGPQFIFQYYEKEERGRGNFPDRFSARQFPNYSSELNVNALLLGDSALYLCASSLDYRRGGTDTQYFGPGTRLTVL.

In its sample, this clonotype was seen once. The V and J genes are TRBV13 and TRBJ2-1; TRBD2 agrees at 7 bases. In germline, CDR1 is PRHDT, CDR2 FYEKMQ (reference sequence). The CDR3 is 18 amino acids. V lost 7 bases and J lost 3; bases outside the gene matches: 18. The CDR3, as DNA: TGTGCCAGCATCCCGAATGATGATGGGGGGGTTTACTACAATGAGCAGTTCTTC. This translates into CASIPNDDGGVYYNEQFF.

Points on this clonotype: This CDR3 is missing its conserved last phenylalanine or tryptophan, likely due to a read error. No DNA is shown, since the ends of the CDR3 on it are uncertain; the CDR3 is the one TCRdb lists. The chain is built from TRBV27 and TRBJ1-5; the listed D gene, TRBD1, was not tested against the DNA. The CDR3 length equals 8 residues, ends included. The V gene's germline CDR1 is MNHEY and CDR2 SMNVEV (reference sequence). Here the CDR3 reads CASSFPRD.

This clonotype showed up just a few times. The chain has TRBV7-9 and TRBJ2-5; D may be TRBD1 or TRBD2 (5 bases each). The germline V gene has CDR1 SEHNR and CDR2 FQNEAQ (reference sequence). V was cut by 4 bases and J by 9 bases, with 24 bases left in between. The CDR3 runs 16 residues. CDR3: CASSSIQWGTWAAQYF. CDR3 nucleotides: TGTGCCAGCAGCTCTATTCAATGGGGGACCTGGGCGGCCCAGTACTTC.

This clonotype was picked up many times. This chain connects TRBV12-3 or TRBV12-4 to TRBJ1-1; no definite D call. The V and J ends lost 1 base and 2 bases respectively, with 8 bases between them. CDR3 length: 14 amino acids. The CDR3 protein is CASSLGYFNTEAFF. The CDR3 nucleotides read TGTGCCAGCAGTTTAGGTTACTTCAACACTGAAGCTTTCTTT.

In its sample, this clonotype was seen a few times. The chain combines TRBV6-5 with TRBJ1-1; D unclear. V was trimmed by 0 bases and J by 3 bases, leaving 11 bases between them. The CDR3 consists of 15 residues. The germline V gene has CDR1 MNHEY and CDR2 SVGAGI. The DNA of the CDR3 is TGTGCCAGCAGTTACTCAAGGACGAGGGACACTGAAGCTTTCTTT. It translates to CASSYSRTRDTEAFF.

This clonotype appeared many times. The J gene is TRBJ1-1, the V gene TRBV28; 9 positions match TRBD1. Germline lookup yields CDR1 MDHEN and CDR2 SYDVKM. The CDR3 loop spans 15 amino acids. The V gene end was trimmed by 0 bases and the J gene end by 7 bases; junction bases not matched to a gene: 6. Here the CDR3 reads CASSLWGQGEVEAFF. CDR3 bases: TGTGCCAGCAGTTTATGGGGACAGGGAGAAGTTGAAGCTTTCTTT.

This clonotype was recorded at least ten times. The CDR3 loop is CASSLSPEGARKDNEQFF. The CDR3, as DNA: TGTGCCAGCAGCTTATCGCCTGAGGGGGCCCGTAAGGACAATGAGCAGTTCTTC. This chain joins TRBV7-3 and TRBJ2-1; 7 bases are shared with TRBD1. This CDR3 has 18 amino acids. The J segment lost 5 bases and the V segment lost 2 bases, leaving 15 bases of the junction unmatched. The germline V gene encodes CDR1 SGHTA and CDR2 FQGTGA.

This clonotype was picked up many times. The rearrangement links TRBV7-9 to TRBJ2-7, with D tentatively TRBD1 or TRBD2 (5 bases each). CDR1 SEHNR and CDR2 FQNEAQ come from the germline V gene (reference sequence). This CDR3 is 16 amino acids long. Trimming removed 1 base at V and 2 bases at J, with 15 bases between. CDR3 nucleotides: TGTGCCAGCAGCTTAGTGCGGGTCAGGGCCCCCTACGAGCAGTACTTC. It is translated as CASSLVRVRAPYEQYF.

The chain is built from TRBV9 and TRBJ2-2; no firm D call. CDR3 length: 10 residues. From germline, CDR1 is SGDLS and CDR2 YYNGEE. The V end lost 7 bases, the J end lost 8 bases, and 6 bases lay between the germline ends. The CDR3 DNA reads TGTGCCAGCGGAAGGGGGGAGCTGTTTTTT. Encoded protein: CASGRGELFF.

The chain recombines TRBV7-3 with TRBJ1-2; D call uncertain. V was shortened by 2 bases and J by 4 bases, with 11 bases between the two germline ends. CDR1 and CDR2 (germline): SGHTA, FQGTGA. This CDR3 spans 14 amino acids. CDR3 DNA: TGTGCCAGCAGCTTAGAGTACGGAGGCTATGGCTACACCTTC. Translated: CASSLEYGGYGYTF.

Details on this clonotype: A clone one base away is much larger, so this may be a read error. This chain connects TRBV25-1 to TRBJ2-3; tentative D call: TRBD2 (6 bases). CDR1 is MGHDK and CDR2 is SYGVNS in the germline V gene. This CDR3 contains 14 residues. The CDR3 region is CATSDRWEADTQYF. CDR3 nucleotides: TGTGCCACCAGTGATAGGTGGGAGGCAGATACGCAGTATTTT.

The table lists this clonotype with many counts. This chain uses TRBV7-6 with TRBJ2-7; 7 nucleotides align to TRBD1. V was clipped by 3 bases and J by 2 bases; unmatched bases: 4. The CDR3 extends over 14 amino acids. Germline assignment: CDR1 SGHVS and CDR2 FNYEAQ. Here the CDR3 reads CASSFSQGAYEQYF. The CDR3 nucleotides read TGTGCCAGCAGCTTCTCGCAGGGGGCCTACGAGCAGTACTTC. The full variable domain, its missing parts supplied by reference TRBV7-6 and TRBJ2-7, is GAGVSQSPRYKVTKRGQDVALRCDPISGHVSLYWYRQALGQGPEFLTYFNYEAQQDKSGLPNDRFSAERPEGSISTLTIQRTEQRDSAMYRCASSFSQGAYEQYFGPGTRLTVT.

This clonotype was seen repeatedly, ten times or more. The genes are TRBV7-8 and TRBJ1-2; TRBD1 aligns across 7 bases. The CDR3 consists of 17 residues. The V segment lost 1 base and the J segment 3 bases; nucleotides outside the gene matches: 11. The germline V gene has CDR1 SGHVS and CDR2 FQNEAQ. The CDR3 region is CASSLGVLAGGDYGYTF. Written as DNA, the CDR3 is TGTGCCAGCAGCTTAGGCGTTCTGGCAGGGGGGGACTATGGCTACACCTTC.

Worth noting for this clonotype: This clone may be a read error of a much larger clone one base away. The chain links TRBV7-6 to TRBJ2-2; 15 bases align to TRBD2. Germline V lookup: CDR1 SGHVS, CDR2 FNYEAQ. CDR3 size: 17 residues. As DNA, the CDR3 is TGTGCCAGCAGCTTGACCGGGACTAGCGGGGGGACCGAGGAGCTGTTTTTT. The encoded protein is CASSLTGTSGGTEELFF.

This chain connects TRBV28 to TRBJ2-7, with D tentatively TRBD1 (6 bases). V shed 2 bases and J shed 2 bases, with 13 bases lying between them. This CDR3 spans 15 amino acids. CDR1 and CDR2 (germline): MDHEN, SYDVKM. In nucleotides, the CDR3 is TGTGCCAGCAGTTTAGGGCCAGGGGAAGCCTACGAGCAGTACTTC. This gives the protein CASSLGPGEAYEQYF.